This entry concerns a single T cell receptor (beta chain). Its antigen remains unknown. Between the trimmed V and J ends, which lost 3 bases and 1 base, there was a span of 10 bases. Germline assignment: CDR1 MNHNS and CDR2 SASEGT. This CDR3 spans 15 amino acids. This sample was included in a study of cytomegalovirus exposure and HLA in healthy donors. Points from the study as a whole: TCR beta sequences reportedly predicted the HLA-A and HLA-B alleles of most subjects accurately.

With 60 Vbeta and 13 Jbeta primers, the PCR was carried out. TCRdb keeps only in-frame clones here, not all; method: immunoSEQ multiplex PCR. The table includes some 150,000 clones, approximately 90% detected once. J is TRBJ2-1 and V is TRBV6-1; a possible D gene is TRBD2 (6 bases). The sequencing input was PBMCs. This TCR was recovered from a woman in her thirties in good health and CMV-seronegative. The CDR3 reads CASSELADSYNEQFF. The DNA of the CDR3 is TGTGCCAGCAGTGAGTTAGCGGATTCCTACAATGAGCAGTTCTTC.